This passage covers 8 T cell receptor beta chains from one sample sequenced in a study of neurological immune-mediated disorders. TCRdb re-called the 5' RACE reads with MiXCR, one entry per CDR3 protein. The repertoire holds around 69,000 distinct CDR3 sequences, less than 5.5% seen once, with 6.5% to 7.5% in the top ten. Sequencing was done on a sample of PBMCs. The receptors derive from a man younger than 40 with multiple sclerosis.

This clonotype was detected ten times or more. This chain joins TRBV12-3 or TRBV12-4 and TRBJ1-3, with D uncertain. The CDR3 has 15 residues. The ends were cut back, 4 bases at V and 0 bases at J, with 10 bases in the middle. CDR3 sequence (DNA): TGTGCCAGCAGTTCAGTTATTCGCTCTGGAAACACCATATATTTT. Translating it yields CASSSVIRSGNTIYF.

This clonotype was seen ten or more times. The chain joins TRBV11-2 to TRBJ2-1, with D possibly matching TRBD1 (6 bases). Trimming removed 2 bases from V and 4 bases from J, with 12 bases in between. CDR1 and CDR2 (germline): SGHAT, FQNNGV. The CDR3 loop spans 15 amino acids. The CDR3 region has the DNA TGTGCCAGCAGCTTATGGGGCACAGGGTACAATGAGCAGTTCTTC. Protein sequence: CASSLWGTGYNEQFF.

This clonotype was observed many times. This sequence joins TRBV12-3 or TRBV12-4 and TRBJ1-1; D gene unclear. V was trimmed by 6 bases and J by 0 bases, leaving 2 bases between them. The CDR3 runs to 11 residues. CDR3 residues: CASRLNTEAFF. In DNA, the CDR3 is TGTGCCAGCAGATTGAACACTGAAGCTTTCTTT.

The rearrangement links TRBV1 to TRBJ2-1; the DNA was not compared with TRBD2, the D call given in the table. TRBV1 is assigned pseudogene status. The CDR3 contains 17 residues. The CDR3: CTSSQEPAATDKSEQFF. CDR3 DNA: TGCACCAGCAGCCAAGAACCCGCGGCTACCGATAAATCCGAGCAGTTCTTC.

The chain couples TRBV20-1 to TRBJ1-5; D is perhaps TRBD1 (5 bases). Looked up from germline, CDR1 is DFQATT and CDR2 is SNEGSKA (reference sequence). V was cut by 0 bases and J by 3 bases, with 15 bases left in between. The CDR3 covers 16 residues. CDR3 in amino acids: CSARDRRRGLNQPQHF. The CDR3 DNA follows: TGCAGTGCTAGAGATAGGAGAAGGGGCCTCAATCAGCCCCAGCATTTT.

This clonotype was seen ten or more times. The CDR3 spells CASRRTGEAFF. CDR3 in DNA: TGTGCCAGCAGACGCACAGGGGAGGCTTTCTTT. The J gene is TRBJ1-1, the V gene TRBV12-3 or TRBV12-4; TRBD1 aligns across 7 bases. After removal of 6 bases from V and 11 bases from J, the junction contained 6 bases not matched to a gene. The CDR3 has 11 amino acids.

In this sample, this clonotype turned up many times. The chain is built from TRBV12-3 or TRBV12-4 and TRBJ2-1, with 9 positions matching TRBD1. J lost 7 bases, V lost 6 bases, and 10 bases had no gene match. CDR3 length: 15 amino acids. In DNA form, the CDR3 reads TGTGCCAGCAGCGGCTGGGGGGACAGGGTAAATGAGCAGTTCTTC. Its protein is CASSGWGDRVNEQFF.

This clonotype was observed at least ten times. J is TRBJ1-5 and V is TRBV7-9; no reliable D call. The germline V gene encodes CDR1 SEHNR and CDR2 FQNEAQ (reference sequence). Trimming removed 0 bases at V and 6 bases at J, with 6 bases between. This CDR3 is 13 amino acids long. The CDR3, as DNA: TGTGCCAGCAGCTTAGCATTTGGTCAGCCCCAGCATTTT. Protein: CASSLAFGQPQHF.